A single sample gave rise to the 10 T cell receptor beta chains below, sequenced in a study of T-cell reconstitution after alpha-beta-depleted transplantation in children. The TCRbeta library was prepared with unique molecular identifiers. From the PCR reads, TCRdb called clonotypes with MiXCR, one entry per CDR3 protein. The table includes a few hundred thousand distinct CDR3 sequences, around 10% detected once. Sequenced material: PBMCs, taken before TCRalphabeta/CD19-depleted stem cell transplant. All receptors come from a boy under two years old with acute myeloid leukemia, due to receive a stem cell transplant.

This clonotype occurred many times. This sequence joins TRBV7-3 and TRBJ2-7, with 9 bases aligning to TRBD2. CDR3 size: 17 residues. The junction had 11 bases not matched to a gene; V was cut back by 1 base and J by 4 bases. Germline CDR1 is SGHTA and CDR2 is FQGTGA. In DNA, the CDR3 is TGTGCCAGCAGCTTAAGAGGTCTAGCGGGACCCTTTTACGAGCAGTACTTC. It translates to CASSLRGLAGPFYEQYF.

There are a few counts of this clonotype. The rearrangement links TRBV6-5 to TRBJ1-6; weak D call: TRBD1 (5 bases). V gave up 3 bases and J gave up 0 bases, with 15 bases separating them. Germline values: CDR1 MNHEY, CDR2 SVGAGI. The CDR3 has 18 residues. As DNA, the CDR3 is TGTGCCAGCAGTTATGCCGGGACCCGGAGCTCCTATAATTCACCCCTCCACTTT. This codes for CASSYAGTRSSYNSPLHF.

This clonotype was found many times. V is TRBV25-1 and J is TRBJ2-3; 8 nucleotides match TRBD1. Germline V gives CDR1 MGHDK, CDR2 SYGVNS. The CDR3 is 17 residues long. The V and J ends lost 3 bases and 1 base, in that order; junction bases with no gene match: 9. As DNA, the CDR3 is TGTGCCAGCAGTGACTCCCCCGGACAGGGAGGCACAGATACGCAGTATTTT. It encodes CASSDSPGQGGTDTQYF.

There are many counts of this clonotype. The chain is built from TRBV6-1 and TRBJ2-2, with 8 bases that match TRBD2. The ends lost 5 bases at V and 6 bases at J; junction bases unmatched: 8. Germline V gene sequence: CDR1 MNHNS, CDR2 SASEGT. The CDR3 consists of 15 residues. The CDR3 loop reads CASSTRTSPSGELFF. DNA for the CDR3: TGTGCCAGCAGTACCCGGACTAGCCCTTCCGGGGAGCTGTTTTTT.

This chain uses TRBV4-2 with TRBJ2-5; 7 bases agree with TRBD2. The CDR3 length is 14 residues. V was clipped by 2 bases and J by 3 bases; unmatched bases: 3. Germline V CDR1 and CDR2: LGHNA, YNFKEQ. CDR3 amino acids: CASSQWGGEETQYF. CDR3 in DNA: TGTGCCAGCAGCCAATGGGGGGGGGAAGAGACCCAGTACTTC.

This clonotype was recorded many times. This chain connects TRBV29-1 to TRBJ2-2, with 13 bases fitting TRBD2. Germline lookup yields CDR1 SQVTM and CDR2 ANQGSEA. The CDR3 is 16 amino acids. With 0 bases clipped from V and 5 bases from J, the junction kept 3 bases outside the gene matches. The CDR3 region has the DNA TGCAGCGTTGAAGAATGGACTAGCGGGGGAACCGGGGAGCTGTTTTTT. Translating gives CSVEEWTSGGTGELFF.

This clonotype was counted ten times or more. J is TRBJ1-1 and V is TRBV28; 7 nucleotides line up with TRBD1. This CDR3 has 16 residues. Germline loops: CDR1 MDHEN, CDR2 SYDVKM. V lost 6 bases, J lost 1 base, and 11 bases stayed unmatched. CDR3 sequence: CASSPGRQGGNTEAFF. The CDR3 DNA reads TGTGCCAGCAGCCCCGGCCGACAGGGTGGGAACACTGAAGCTTTCTTT.

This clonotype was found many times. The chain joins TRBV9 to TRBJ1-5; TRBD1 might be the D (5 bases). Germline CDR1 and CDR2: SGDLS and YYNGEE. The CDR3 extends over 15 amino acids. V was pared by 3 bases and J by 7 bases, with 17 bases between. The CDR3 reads CASSANQGLGQPQHF. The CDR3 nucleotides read TGTGCCAGCAGCGCGAACCAGGGCCTCGGGCAGCCCCAGCATTTT.

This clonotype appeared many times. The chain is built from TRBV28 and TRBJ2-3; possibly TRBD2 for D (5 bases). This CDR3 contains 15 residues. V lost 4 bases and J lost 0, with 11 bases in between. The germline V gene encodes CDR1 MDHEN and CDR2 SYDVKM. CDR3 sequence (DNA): TGTGCCAGCAGTTCCCTAGCCTCTAGCACAGATACGCAGTATTTT. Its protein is CASSSLASSTDTQYF.

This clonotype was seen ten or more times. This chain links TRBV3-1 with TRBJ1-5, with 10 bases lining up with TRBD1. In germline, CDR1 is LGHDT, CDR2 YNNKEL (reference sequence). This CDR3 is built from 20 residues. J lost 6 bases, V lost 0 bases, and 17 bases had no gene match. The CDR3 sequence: CASSQEATETGGEAGQPQHF. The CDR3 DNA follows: TGTGCCAGCAGCCAAGAGGCAACTGAGACAGGGGGCGAAGCGGGTCAGCCCCAGCATTTT. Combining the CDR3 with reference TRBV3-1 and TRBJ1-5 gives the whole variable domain DTAVSQTPKYLVTQMGNDKSIKCEQNLGHDTMYWYKQDSKKFLKIMFSYNNKELIINETVPNRFSPKSPDKAHLNLHINSLELGDSAVYFCASSQEATETGGEAGQPQHFGDGTRLSIL.